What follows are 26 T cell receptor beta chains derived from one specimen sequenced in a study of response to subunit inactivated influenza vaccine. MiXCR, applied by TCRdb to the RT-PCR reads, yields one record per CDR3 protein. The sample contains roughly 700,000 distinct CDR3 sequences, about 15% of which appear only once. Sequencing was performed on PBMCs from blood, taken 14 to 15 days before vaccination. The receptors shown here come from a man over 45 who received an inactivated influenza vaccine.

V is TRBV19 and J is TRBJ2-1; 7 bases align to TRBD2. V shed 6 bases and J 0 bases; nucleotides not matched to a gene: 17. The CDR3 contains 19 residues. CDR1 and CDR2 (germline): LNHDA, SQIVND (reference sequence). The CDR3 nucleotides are TGTGCCAGTAGCAATCCCCCGAGACTAGCACCGAGCTCCTACAATGAGCAGTTCTTC. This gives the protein CASSNPPRLAPSSYNEQFF.

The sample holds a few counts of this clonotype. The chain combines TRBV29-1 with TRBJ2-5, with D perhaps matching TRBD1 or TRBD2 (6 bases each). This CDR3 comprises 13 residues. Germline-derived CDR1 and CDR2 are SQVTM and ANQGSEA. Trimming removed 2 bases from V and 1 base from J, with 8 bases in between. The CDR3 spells CSVERGPQETQYF. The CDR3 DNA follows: TGCAGCGTTGAACGGGGGCCCCAAGAGACCCAGTACTTC. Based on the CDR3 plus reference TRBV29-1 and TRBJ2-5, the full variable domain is SAVISQKPSRDICQRGTSLTIQCQVDSQVTMMFWYRQQPGQSLTLIATANQGSEATYESGFVIDKFPISRPNLTFSTLTVSNMSPEDSSIYLCSVERGPQETQYFGPGTRLLVL.

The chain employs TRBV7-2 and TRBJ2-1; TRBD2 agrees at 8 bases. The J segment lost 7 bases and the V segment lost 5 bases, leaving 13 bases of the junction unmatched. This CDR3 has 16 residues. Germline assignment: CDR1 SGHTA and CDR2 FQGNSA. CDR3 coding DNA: TGTGCCAGCAGCATAACCCCGGGAGGGCTTGGGAATGAGCAGTTCTTC. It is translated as CASSITPGGLGNEQFF.

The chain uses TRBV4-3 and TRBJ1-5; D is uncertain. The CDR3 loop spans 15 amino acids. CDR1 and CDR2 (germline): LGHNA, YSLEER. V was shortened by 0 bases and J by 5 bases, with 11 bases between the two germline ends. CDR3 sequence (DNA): TGCGCCAGCAGCCAAGATTTGCGGGTGGATCAGCCCCAGCATTTT. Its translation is CASSQDLRVDQPQHF.

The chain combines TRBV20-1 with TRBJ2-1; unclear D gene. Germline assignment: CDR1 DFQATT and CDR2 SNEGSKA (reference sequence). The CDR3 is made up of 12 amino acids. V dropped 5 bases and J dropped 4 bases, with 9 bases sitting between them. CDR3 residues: CSALLQYNEQFF. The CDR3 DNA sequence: TGCAGTGCTCTTCTCCAATACAATGAGCAGTTCTTC.

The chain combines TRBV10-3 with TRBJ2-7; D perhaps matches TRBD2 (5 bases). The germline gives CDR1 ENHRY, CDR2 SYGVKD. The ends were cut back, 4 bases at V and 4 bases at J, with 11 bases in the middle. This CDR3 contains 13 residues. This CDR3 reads CAISGERGYEQYF. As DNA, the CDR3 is TGTGCCATCAGTGGGGAACGGGGTTACGAGCAGTACTTC.

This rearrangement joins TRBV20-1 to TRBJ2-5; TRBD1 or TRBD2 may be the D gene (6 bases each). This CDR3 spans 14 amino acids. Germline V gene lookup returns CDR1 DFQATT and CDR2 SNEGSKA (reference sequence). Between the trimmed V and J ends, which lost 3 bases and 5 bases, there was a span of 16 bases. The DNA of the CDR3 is TGCAGTGCTAGCCGGGACATGGGAGGCGAGACCCAGTACTTC. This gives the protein CSASRDMGGETQYF.

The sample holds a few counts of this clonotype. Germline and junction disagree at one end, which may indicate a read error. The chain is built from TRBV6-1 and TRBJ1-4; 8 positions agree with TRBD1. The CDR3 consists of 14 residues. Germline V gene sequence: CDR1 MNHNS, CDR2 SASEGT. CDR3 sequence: CASRSQGANEKLFF. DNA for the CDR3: TGTGCCAGCAGATCCCAGGGGGCTAACGAAAAACTGTTTTTT.

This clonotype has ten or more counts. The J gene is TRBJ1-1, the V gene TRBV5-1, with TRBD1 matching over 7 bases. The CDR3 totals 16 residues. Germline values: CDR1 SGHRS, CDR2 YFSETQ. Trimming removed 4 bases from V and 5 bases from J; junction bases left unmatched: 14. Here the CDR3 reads CASSPPRQGVQTEAFF. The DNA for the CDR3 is TGCGCCAGCAGCCCACCCAGACAGGGCGTTCAGACTGAAGCTTTCTTT.

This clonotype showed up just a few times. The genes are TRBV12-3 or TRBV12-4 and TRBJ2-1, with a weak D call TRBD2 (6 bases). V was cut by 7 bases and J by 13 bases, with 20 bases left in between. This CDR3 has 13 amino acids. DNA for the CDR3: TGTGCCAGCACCACAGTTGCGGGGAAGCTACAGTTCTTC. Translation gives CASTTVAGKLQFF.

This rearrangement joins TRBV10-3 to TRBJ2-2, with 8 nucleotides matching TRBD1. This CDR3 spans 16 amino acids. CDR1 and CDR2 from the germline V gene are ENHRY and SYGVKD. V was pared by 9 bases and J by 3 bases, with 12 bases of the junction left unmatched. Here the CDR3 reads CAMAASDRADTGELFF. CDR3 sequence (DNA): TGTGCCATGGCCGCTTCGGACAGGGCGGACACCGGGGAGCTGTTTTTT.

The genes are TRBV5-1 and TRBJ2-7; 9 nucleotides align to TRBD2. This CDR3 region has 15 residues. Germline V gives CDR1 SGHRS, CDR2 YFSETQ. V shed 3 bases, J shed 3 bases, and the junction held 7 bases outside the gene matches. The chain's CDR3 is CASSWGPSGNYEQYF. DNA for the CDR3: TGCGCCAGCAGCTGGGGCCCTAGCGGGAACTACGAGCAGTACTTC. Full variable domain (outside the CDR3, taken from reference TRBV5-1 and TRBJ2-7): KAGVTQTPRYLIKTRGQQVTLSCSPISGHRSVSWYQQTPGQGLQFLFEYFSETQRNKGNFPGRFSGRQFSNSRSEMNVSTLELGDSALYLCASSWGPSGNYEQYFGPGTRLTVT.

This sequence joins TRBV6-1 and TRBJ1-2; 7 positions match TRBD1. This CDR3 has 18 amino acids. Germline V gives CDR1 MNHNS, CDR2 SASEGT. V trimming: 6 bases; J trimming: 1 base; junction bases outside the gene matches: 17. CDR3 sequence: CASRRSPLTRGYNYGYTF. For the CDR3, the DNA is TGTGCCAGCAGGAGGTCCCCGCTCACCAGGGGGTATAACTATGGCTACACCTTC.

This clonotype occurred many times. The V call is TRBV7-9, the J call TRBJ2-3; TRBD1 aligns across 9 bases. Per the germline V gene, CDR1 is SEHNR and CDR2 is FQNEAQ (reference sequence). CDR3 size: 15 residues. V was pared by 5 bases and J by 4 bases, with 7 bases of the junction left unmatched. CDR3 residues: CASSQGQGRADTQYF. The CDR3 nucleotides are TGTGCCAGCAGCCAGGGACAGGGAAGAGCAGATACGCAGTATTTT.

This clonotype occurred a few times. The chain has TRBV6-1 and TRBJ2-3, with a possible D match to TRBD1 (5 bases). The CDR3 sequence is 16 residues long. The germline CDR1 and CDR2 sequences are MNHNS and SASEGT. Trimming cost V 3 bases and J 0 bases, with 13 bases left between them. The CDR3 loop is CASSDVGAPSTDTQYF. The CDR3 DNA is TGTGCCAGCAGTGATGTAGGGGCCCCTAGCACAGATACGCAGTATTTT.

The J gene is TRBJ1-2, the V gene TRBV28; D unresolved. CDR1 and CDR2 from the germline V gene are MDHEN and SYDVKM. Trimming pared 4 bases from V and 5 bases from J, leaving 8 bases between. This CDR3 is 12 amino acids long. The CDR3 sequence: CASSSGRYGYTF. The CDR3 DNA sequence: TGTGCCAGCAGTTCCGGACGATATGGCTACACCTTC.

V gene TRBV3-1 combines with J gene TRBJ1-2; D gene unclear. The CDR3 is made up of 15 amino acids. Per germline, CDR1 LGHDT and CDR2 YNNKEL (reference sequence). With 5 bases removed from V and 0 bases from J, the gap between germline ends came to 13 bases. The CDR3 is CASSSRVRANYGYTF. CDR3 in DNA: TGTGCCAGCAGCTCCCGGGTTAGAGCTAACTATGGCTACACCTTC.

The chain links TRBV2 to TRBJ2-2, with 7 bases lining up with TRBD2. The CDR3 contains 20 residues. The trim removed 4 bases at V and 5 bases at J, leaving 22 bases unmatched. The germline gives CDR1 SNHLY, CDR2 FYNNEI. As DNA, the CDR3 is TGTGCCAGCAGTGGAATAGGCATAGACGGGGGGACCGCGGGGACCGGGGAGCTGTTTTTT. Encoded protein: CASSGIGIDGGTAGTGELFF.

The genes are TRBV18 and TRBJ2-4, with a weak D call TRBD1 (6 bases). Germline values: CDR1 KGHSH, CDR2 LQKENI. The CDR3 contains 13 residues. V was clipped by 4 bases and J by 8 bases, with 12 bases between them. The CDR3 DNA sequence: TGTGCCAGCTCACTTTTGGGACACGACATTCAGTACTTC. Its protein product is CASSLLGHDIQYF. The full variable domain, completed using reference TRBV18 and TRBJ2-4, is NAGVMQNPRHLVRRRGQEARLRCSPMKGHSHVYWYRQLPEEGLKFMVYLQKENIIDESGMPKERFSAEFPKEGPSILRIQQVVRGDSAAYFCASSLLGHDIQYFGAGTRLSVL.

This CDR3 is CASSVTGPPQYNEQFF. CDR3 DNA: TGTGCCAGCAGTGTAACGGGGCCTCCCCAATACAATGAGCAGTTCTTC. This chain links TRBV9 with TRBJ2-1, with D possibly called TRBD1 or TRBD2 (5 bases each). The CDR3 spans 16 residues. Trimming left V 5 bases short and J 4 bases short, with 19 bases between. Looked up from germline, CDR1 is SGDLS and CDR2 is YYNGEE.

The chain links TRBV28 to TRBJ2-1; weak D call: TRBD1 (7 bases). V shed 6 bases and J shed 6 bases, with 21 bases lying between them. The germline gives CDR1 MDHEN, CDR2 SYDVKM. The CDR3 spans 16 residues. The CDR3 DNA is TGTGCCAGCAGCCCCACAGGTCAGGGGGGTTTCAATGAGCAGTTCTTC. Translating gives CASSPTGQGGFNEQFF.

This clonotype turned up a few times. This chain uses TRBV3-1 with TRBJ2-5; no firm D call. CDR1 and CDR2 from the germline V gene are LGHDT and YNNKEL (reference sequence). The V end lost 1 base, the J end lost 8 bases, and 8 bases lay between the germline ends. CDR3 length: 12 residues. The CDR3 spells CASSQVATTQYF. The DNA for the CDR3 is TGTGCCAGCAGCCAAGTGGCGACTACCCAGTACTTC.

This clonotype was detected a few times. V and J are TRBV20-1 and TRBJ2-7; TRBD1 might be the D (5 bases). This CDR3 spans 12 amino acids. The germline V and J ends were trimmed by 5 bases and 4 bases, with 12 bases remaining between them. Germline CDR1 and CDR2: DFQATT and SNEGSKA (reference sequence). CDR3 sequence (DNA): TGCAGTGCTGAAGACAGAAAATACGAGCAGTACTTC. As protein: CSAEDRKYEQYF.

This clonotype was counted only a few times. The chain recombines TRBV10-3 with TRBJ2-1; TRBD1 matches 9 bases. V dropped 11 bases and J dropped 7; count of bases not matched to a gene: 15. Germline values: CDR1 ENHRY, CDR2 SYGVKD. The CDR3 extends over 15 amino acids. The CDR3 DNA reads TGTGCCTCTTGGAGCCCAGACAGGGGGGTGAATGAGCAGTTCTTC. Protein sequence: CASWSPDRGVNEQFF.

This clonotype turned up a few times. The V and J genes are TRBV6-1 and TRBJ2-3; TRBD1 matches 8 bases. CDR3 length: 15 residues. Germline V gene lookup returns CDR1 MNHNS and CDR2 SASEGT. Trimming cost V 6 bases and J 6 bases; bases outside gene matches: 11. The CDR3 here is CASRPRQGSSDTQYF. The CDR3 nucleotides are TGTGCCAGCAGACCCAGACAGGGGAGTTCCGATACGCAGTATTTT.

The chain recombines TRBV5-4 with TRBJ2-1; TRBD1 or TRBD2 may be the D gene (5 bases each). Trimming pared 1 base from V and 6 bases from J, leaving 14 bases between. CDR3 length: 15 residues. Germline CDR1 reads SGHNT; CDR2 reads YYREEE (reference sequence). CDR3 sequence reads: CASSLRGRKTNEQFF. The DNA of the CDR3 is TGTGCCAGCAGCTTGAGGGGACGGAAAACCAATGAGCAGTTCTTC.